This T cell receptor (beta chain) was identified in a study of blood T cell repertoires in COVID-19. Study in general: Collection of acute and convalescent COVID-19 samples took place in the United States, Italy and Spain. From T cells, B-cell-depleted T cells, or PBMCs came the material, which was cDNA or gDNA.

Original processing methods: Estimation of nucleated cell counts relied on the amplification of reference gene primers. Here immunoSEQ multiplex PCR was the method, and the copy in TCRdb shows in-frame clones only, minus some. The DNA was the basis for D and trimming; V, J and clone size are from that table. The table lists tens of thousands of clones, 80% to 85% of them singletons. The V end lost 5 bases, the J end lost 0 bases, and 17 bases lay between the germline ends. This CDR3 contains 18 residues. Germline V gives CDR1 ENHRY, CDR2 SYGVKD. The TCR comes from a woman aged 55-69 years with acute or convalescent COVID-19. V usage is TRBV10-3 and J usage is TRBJ1-6, with D uncertain. The specimen sequenced was peripheral blood. In DNA, the CDR3 is TGTGCCATCAGTCGGCCGCACGAGCCGGGCTCCTATAATTCACCCCTCCACTTT. It translates to CAISRPHEPGSYNSPLHF.